This T cell receptor beta chain was retrieved from a study of chemoradiotherapy in HPV16-positive cancers. For the study at large: A couple of HPV16-positive patients' cells yielded candidate HPV-specific clones and common motifs.

Libraries were prepared by immunoSEQ multiplex PCR; TCRdb keeps only in-frame clonotypes and omits some of them. Among 3,500 or so clones listed, 71% were seen once. This CDR3 contains 18 residues. Germline lookup yields CDR1 GTSNPN and CDR2 SVGIG (reference sequence). The ends lost 6 bases at V and 0 bases at J; junction bases unmatched: 11. The source of this sequence is a human donor with HPV-associated anogenital cancer. This chain connects TRBV30 to TRBJ2-3; TRBD2 aligns across 14 bases. This specimen was taken from a patient who underwent chemoradiotherapy. The CDR3, as DNA: TGTGCCTGCCCCCTCCCCAGGACTAGCGGGGGGAGCACAGATACGCAGTATTTT. This encodes CACPLPRTSGGSTDTQYF. Together with reference TRBV30 and TRBJ2-3, the CDR3 gives the full variable domain: SQTIHQWPATLVQPVGSPLSLECTVEGTSNPNLYWYRQAAGRGLQLLFYSVGIGQISSEVPQNLSASRPQDRQFILSSKKLLLSDSGFYLCACPLPRTSGGSTDTQYFGPGTRLTVL.